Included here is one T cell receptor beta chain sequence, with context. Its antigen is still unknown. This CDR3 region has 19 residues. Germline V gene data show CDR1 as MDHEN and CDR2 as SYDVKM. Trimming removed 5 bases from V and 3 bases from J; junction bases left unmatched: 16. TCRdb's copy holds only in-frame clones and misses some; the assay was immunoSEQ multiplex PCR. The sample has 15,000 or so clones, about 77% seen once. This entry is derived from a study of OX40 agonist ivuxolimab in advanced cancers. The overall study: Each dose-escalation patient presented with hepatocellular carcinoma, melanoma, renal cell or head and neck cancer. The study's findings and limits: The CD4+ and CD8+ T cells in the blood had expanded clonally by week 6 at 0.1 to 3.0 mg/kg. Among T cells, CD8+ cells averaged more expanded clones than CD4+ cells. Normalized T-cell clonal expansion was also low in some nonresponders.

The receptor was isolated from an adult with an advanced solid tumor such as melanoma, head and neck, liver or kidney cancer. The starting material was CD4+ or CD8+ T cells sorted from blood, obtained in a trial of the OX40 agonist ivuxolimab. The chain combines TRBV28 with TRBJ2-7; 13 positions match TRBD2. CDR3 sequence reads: CASSARLAGGPTPLYEQYF. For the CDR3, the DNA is TGTGCCAGCAGTGCCCGACTAGCGGGAGGACCAACCCCTCTCTACGAGCAGTACTTC.